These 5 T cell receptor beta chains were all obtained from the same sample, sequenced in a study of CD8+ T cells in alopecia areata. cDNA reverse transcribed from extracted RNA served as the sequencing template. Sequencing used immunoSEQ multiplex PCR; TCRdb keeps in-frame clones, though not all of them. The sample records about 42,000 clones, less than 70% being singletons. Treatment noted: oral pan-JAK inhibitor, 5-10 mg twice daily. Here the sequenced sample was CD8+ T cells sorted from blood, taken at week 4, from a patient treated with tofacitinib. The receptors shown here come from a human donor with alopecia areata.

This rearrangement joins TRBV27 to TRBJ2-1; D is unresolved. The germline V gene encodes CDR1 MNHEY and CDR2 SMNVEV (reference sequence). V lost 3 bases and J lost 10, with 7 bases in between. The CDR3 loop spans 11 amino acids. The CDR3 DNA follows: TGTGCCAGCAGTTTTGGCAGCGAGCAGTTCTTC. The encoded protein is CASSFGSEQFF.

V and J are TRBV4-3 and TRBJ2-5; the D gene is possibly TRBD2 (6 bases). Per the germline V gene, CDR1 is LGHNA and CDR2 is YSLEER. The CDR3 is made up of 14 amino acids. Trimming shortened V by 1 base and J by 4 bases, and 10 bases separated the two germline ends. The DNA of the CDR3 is TGCGCCAGCAGCCAAGTGGGAGGTGGAGAGACCCAGTACTTC. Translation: CASSQVGGGETQYF.

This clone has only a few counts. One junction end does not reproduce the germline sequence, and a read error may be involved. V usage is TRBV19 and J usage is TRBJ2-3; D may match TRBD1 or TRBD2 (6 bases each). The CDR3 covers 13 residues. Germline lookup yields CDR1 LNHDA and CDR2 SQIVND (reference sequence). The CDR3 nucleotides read TGTGCCAGTAGCATAGGAGGGGGGAATACGCAGTATTTT. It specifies CASSIGGGNTQYF.

This chain's CDR3 is CASSEAHKGRGLAVETQYF. CDR3 bases: TGTGCCAGCAGTGAAGCGCACAAGGGTCGCGGGCTAGCGGTTGAGACCCAGTACTTC. The rearrangement joins TRBV2 to TRBJ2-5; 7 bases line up with TRBD2. The junction had 18 bases not matched to a gene; V was cut back by 0 bases and J by 5 bases. CDR1 SNHLY and CDR2 FYNNEI come from the germline V gene. The CDR3 is 19 residues long.

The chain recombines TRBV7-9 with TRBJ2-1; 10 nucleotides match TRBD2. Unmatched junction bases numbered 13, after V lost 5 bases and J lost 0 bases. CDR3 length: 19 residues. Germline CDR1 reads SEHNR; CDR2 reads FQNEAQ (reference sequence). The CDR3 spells CASSGPSGGPTFSYNEQFF. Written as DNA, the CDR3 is TGTGCCAGCAGCGGGCCTAGCGGGGGCCCAACCTTCTCCTACAATGAGCAGTTCTTC.